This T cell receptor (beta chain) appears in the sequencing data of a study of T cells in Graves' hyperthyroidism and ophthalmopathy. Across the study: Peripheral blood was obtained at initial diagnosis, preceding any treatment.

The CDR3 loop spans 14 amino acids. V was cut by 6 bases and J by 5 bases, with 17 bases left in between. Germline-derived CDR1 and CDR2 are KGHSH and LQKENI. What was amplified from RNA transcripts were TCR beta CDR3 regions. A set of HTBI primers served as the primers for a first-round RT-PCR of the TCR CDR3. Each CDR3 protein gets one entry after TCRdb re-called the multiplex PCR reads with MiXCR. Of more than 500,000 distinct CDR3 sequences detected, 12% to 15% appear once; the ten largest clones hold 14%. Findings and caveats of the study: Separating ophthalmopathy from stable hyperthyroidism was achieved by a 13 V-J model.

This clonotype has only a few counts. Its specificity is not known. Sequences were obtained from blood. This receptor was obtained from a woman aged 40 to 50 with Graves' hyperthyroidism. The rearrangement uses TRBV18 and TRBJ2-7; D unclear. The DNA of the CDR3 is TGTGCCAGCTCGCAGGCGGACCCCCCCAACGAGCAGTACTTC. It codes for CASSQADPPNEQYF.